This TCR beta chain was captured by sequencing in a study of beta chain features in type 1 diabetes. Every bit of the isolated RNA underwent reverse transcription, so sequencing read expressed TCRB transcripts. Only in-frame clones appear in the TCRdb table, and some are missing; sequencing was by immunoSEQ multiplex PCR. The sample lists approximately 470,000 clones, approximately 28% occurring once. The CDR3 loop spans 15 amino acids. V was cut by 5 bases and J by 0 bases, with 11 bases left in between. Germline CDR1 MGHDK, CDR2 SYGVNS. This clone was recorded a few times. What it recognizes is unknown. Only one heparinised blood draw was taken per donor, and its volume averaged approximately 0.11 L. The authors obtained over 98% purity in all sorted populations. Study findings and constraints: Shorter TCRB CDR3s, moderately but significantly so, were found in Type 1 diabetes patients in all four CD4+ subsets. Patients' naive, central memory and regulatory TCRB repertoires appeared more alike than those of healthy donors.

This receptor was taken from a man between 18 and 35 years old in good health. The sample was naive CD4+ T cells from blood. The V gene is TRBV25-1, the J gene TRBJ2-1, with TRBD2 as a possible D gene (7 bases). The CDR3 sequence: CASSRGGGSYNEQFF. CDR3 DNA sequence: TGTGCCAGCAGTCGGGGAGGGGGCTCCTACAATGAGCAGTTCTTC.